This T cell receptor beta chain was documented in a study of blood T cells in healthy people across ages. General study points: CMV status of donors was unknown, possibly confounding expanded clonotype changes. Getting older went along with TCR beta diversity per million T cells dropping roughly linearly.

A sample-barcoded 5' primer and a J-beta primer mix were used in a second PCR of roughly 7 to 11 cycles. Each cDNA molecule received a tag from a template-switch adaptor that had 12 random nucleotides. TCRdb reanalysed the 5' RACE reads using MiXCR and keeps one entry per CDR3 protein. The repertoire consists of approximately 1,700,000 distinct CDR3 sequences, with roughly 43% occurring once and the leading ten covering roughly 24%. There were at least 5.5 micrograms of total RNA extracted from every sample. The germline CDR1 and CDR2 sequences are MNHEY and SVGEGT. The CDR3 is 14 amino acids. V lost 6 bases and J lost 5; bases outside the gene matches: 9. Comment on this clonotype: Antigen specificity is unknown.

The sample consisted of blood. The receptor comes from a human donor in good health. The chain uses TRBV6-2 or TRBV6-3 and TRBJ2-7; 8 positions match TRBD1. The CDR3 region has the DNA TGTGCCAGCAGGACCCCGGGACAGGAGAACGAGCAGTACTTC. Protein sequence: CASRTPGQENEQYF.